Listed below are T cell receptor beta chains from one sample, sequenced in a study of sequential checkpoint blockade in melanoma. Method: immunoSEQ multiplex PCR; TCRdb's copy keeps in-frame clones and lacks some. The data hold around 7,000 clones, with 78% observed a single time. The sample here was CD8+ T cells sorted from blood (inferred from file names), taken from a patient given nivolumab and ipilimumab in sequence. The receptors were sampled from a human donor with melanoma. The CDR3 runs from the conserved cysteine through the conserved F or W. A D gene is named only where the DNA matches it firmly. Only part of the rows carry a size: once, few, many, or a class if the clone is expanded.

j_gene | v_gene | abundance | d_gene | CDR3nt | CDR3aa
TRBJ2-2 | TRBV19 | NA | NA | TGTGCCAGTAGGACAATTAACACCGGGGAGCTGTTTTTT | CASRTINTGELFF
TRBJ2-7 | TRBV29-1 | NA | NA | TGCAGCGTTCGACCCGGGGACTACGAGCAGTACTTC | CSVRPGDYEQYF
TRBJ2-1 | TRBV28 | NA | TRBD2 | TGTGCCAGCAGTTTCCCCCTTAGCGGGAGCTCCTACAATGAGCAGTTCTTC | CASSFPLSGSSYNEQFF
TRBJ1-1 | TRBV7-6 | NA | TRBD1 | TGTGCCAGCAGCTTAGCACACAGGGGGCTGAACACTGAAGCTTTCTTT | CASSLAHRGLNTEAFF
TRBJ2-1 | TRBV27 | NA | TRBD1 | TGTGCCAGCAGTTTAGGGACAGGGGTGAATGAGCAGTTCTTC | CASSLGTGVNEQFF
TRBJ2-1 | TRBV20-1 | NA | NA | TGCAGTGCTAATTCGGGGAATGAGCAGTTCTTC | CSANSGNEQFF
TRBJ2-7 | TRBV7-9 | NA | TRBD2 | TGTGCCAGCAGCTGGCAGGCTAGCGGGCTCTACGAGCAGTACTTC | CASSWQASGLYEQYF
TRBJ2-4 | TRBV10-1 | once | NA | TGCGCCAGCAGTTCTGTCCAAGCCTTAGCCAAAAACATTCAGTACTTC | CASSSVQALAKNIQYF
TRBJ2-7 | TRBV7-8 | NA | TRBD2 | TGTGCCAGCAGCAGTACCGGGACTAGCGGATACGAGCAGTACTTC | CASSSTGTSGYEQYF
TRBJ2-7 | TRBV19 | NA | TRBD1 | TGTGCCAGTAGTCCCCAGGACAGGGTACCCTACGAGCAGTACTTC | CASSPQDRVPYEQYF
TRBJ2-3 | TRBV28 | NA | NA | TGTGCCAGCAGTTTTGTAGCGGGCACAGATACGCAGTATTTT | CASSFVAGTDTQYF
TRBJ2-7 | TRBV4-1 | NA | TRBD1 | TGCGCCAGCAGCCAAGTGTCCGGGACAGGGACCTACGAGCAGTACTTC | CASSQVSGTGTYEQYF
TRBJ1-1 | TRBV11-2 | large | NA | TGTGCCAGCAGCTTTGGACAAGAAGCTTTCTTT | CASSFGQEAFF
TRBJ2-7 | TRBV5-1 | few | TRBD1 | TGCGCCAGCAGTGAATCTACAGGGGAAGGTCATTACGAGCAGTACTTC | CASSESTGEGHYEQYF
TRBJ2-7 | TRBV28 | few | TRBD2 | TGTGCCAGCAGTTCCCTAGCGGGAGTGTCCTACGAGCAGTACTTC | CASSSLAGVSYEQYF
TRBJ1-5 | TRBV7-2 | NA | TRBD1 | TGTGCCAGCAGCTCACGACAGGGTAATGACCAGCCCCAGCATTTT | CASSSRQGNDQPQHF
TRBJ2-7 | TRBV6-1 | NA | TRBD1 | TGTGCCAGCAGTGCGGGACAGGTCTACGAGCAGTACTTC | CASSAGQVYEQYF
TRBJ2-1 | TRBV19 | NA | TRBD2 | TGTGCCAGTAGTACGACTAGCGGGAGTTTCAATGAGCAGTTCTTC | CASSTTSGSFNEQFF
TRBJ2-2 | TRBV7-6 | NA | TRBD2 | TGTGCCAGCAGCCCTGGGAGGGCTCGCCTCGGGGAGCTGTTTTTT | CASSPGRARLGELFF
TRBJ2-2 | TRBV5-1 | NA | NA | TGCGCCAGCAGCGTGGACAGAGAGCTGTTTTTT | CASSVDRELFF
TRBJ1-3 | TRBV7-9 | large | TRBD1 | TGTGCCAGCAGTTCTCACAAGCAGGGGGCGAACACCATATATTTT | CASSSHKQGANTIYF
TRBJ2-2 | TRBV28 | NA | TRBD1 | TGTGCCAGCAGGCCATCCGGGACAGGGTCCGGGGAGCTGTTTTTT | CASRPSGTGSGELFF
TRBJ2-3 | TRBV27 | few | NA | TGTGCCAGCAGTTTACAAGCGATTACAGATACGCAGTATTTT | CASSLQAITDTQYF
TRBJ2-5 | TRBV9 | NA | TRBD1 | TGTGCCAGCAGCGTGGGACAGGGAATCGAGACCCAGTACTTC | CASSVGQGIETQYF
TRBJ2-7 | TRBV28 | NA | NA | TGTGCCAGCAGTACCTGGGACACTCTCTACGAGCAGTACTTC | CASSTWDTLYEQYF
TRBJ2-3 | TRBV4-2 | few | NA | TGTGCCAGCAGCCAAGAGCAGGGCGGAGATACGCAGTATTTT | CASSQEQGGDTQYF
TRBJ2-5 | TRBV2 | NA | TRBD2 | TGTGCCAGCAGTAGCGGGAGGTTCCAAGAGACCCAGTACTTC | CASSSGRFQETQYF
TRBJ1-2 | TRBV7-9 | NA | NA | TGTGCCAGCAGCCCCACAGGGCCCTATGGCTACACCTTC | CASSPTGPYGYTF
TRBJ1-5 | TRBV27 | NA | NA | TGTGCCAGCAGTTACGGGAGTAACAATCAGCCCCAGCATTTT | CASSYGSNNQPQHF
TRBJ2-1 | TRBV5-1 | NA | NA | TGCGCCTCCCAGTGGGGGCGGACATACAATGAGCAGTTCTTC | CASQWGRTYNEQFF
TRBJ2-5 | TRBV27 | NA | NA | TGTGCCAGCAGTCCCACGCTGGGCAACGAGGAGACCCAGTACTTC | CASSPTLGNEETQYF
TRBJ2-3 | TRBV10-3 | NA | TRBD2 | TGTGCCATCAGTGACGTAGCGGGCCGTGAACATCACACAGATACGCAGTATTTT | CAISDVAGREHHTDTQYF
TRBJ1-5 | TRBV27 | few | NA | TGTGCCAGCAGTCCGACGCAGGGTAGCAATCAGCCCCAGCATTTT | CASSPTQGSNQPQHF
TRBJ1-4 | TRBV27 | NA | TRBD1 | TGTGCCAGCAGTACCCTGACAGGGAAGGGTGAAAAACTGTTTTTT | CASSTLTGKGEKLFF
TRBJ2-3 | TRBV28 | NA | NA | TGTGCCAGCAGTTTTGGGCGCACAGATACGCAGTATTTT | CASSFGRTDTQYF
TRBJ2-7 | TRBV19 | once | NA | TGTGCCAGTAAAGGAGTAAGCTACGAGCAGTACTTC | CASKGVSYEQYF
TRBJ2-2 | TRBV10-1 | NA | NA | TGCGCCAGCAGTGAGTGGCGGGGAGGCCCCGGGGAGCTGTTTTTT | CASSEWRGGPGELFF
TRBJ2-1 | TRBV19 | NA | NA | TGTGCCAGTAGTATGACCCGGACTAATGAGCAGTTCTTC | CASSMTRTNEQFF
TRBJ1-1 | TRBV7-2 | NA | NA | TGTGCCAGCAGGCTCTCGGACAGCATGAACACTGAAGCTTTCTTT | CASRLSDSMNTEAFF
TRBJ2-3 | TRBV4-1 | NA | TRBD2 | TGCGCCAGCAGAGCAGCGGGGTACACAGATACGCAGTATTTT | CASRAAGYTDTQYF